This T cell receptor beta chain was recorded in a study of post-analysis software for immune sequencing data. Whole-study findings and limits: Included in a set of 5 or 6 TRBV segments more frequent in patients than controls were TRBV5-6, TRBV5-1 and TRBV20-1. Batch-matched samples strongly co-clustered by F measure. Patients with multiple sclerosis recorded significantly lower normalized Chao1 diversity than controls, the study found.

This clonotype came up a few times. Antigen: not known. This CDR3 has 14 amino acids. V was pared by 5 bases and J by 6 bases, with 16 bases between. Every TCR beta cDNA library bore unique molecular identifiers. With about 0.85 to 10 million T cells as the source, some 500,000 cDNA molecules resulted. TCRdb independently ran MiXCR on the PCR reads; one entry per CDR3 protein. This table holds a few hundred thousand distinct CDR3 sequences, 35% to 40% found once. This TCR was recovered from a girl under 18 with multiple sclerosis. The V call is TRBV12-3 or TRBV12-4, the J call TRBJ1-2; a possible D gene is TRBD1 (5 bases). The sample comprised blood. The CDR3 reads CASSRDGGSNGYTF. CDR3 sequence (DNA): TGTGCCAGCAGTCGGGACGGAGGTTCCAATGGCTACACCTTC.